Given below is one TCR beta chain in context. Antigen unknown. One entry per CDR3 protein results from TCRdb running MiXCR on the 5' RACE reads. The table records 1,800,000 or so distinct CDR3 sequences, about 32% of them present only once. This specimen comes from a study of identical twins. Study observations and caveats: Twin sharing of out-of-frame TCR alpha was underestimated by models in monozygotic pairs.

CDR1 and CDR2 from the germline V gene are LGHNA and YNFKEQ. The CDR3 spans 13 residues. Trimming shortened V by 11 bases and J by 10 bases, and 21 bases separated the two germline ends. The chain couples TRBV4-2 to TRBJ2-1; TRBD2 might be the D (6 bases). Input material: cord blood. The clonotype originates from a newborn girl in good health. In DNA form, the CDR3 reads TGTGCCTGGACGCTAGACCCGGGGGACGAGCAGTTCTTC. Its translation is CAWTLDPGDEQFF.